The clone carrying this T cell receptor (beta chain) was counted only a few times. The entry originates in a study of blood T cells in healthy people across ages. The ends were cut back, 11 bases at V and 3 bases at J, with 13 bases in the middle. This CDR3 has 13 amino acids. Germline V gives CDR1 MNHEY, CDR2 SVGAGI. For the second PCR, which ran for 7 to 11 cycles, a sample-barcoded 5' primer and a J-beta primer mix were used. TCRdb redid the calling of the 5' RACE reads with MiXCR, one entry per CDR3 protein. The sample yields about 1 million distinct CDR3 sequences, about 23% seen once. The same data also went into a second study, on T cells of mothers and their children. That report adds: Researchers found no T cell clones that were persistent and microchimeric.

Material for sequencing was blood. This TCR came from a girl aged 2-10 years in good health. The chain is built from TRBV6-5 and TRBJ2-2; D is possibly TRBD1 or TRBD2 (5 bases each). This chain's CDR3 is CAAERGDTGELFF. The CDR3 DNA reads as TGTGCCGCGGAAAGAGGGGACACCGGGGAGCTGTTTTTT.